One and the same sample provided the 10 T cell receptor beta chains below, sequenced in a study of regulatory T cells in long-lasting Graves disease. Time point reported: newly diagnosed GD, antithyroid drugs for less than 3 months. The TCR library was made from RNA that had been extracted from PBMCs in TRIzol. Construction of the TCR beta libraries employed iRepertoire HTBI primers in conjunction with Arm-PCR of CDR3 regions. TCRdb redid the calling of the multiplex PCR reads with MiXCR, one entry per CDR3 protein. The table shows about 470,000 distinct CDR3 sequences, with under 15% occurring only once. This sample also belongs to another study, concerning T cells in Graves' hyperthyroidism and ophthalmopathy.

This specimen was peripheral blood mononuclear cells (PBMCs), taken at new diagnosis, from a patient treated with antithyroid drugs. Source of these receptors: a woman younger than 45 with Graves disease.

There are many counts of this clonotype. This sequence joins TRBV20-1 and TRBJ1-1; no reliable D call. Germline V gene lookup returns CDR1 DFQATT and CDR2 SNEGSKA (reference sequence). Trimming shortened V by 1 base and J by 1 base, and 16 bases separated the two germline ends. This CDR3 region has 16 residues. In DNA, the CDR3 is TGCAGTGCTAGAGTCGGGCTGAGGATTAAGAACACTGAAGCTTTCTTT. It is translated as CSARVGLRIKNTEAFF.

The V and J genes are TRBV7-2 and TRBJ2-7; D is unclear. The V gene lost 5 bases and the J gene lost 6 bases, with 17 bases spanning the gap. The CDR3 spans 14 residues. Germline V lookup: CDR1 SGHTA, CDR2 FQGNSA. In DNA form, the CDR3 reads TGTGCCAGCAGCCTCCAAGATCGGAGTGGCGAGCAGTACTTC. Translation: CASSLQDRSGEQYF. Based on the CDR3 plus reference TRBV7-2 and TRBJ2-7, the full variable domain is GAGVSQSPSNKVTEKGKDVELRCDPISGHTALYWYRQSLGQGLEFLIYFQGNSAPDKSGLPSDRFSAERTGGSVSTLTIQRTQQEDSAVYLCASSLQDRSGEQYFGPGTRLTVT.

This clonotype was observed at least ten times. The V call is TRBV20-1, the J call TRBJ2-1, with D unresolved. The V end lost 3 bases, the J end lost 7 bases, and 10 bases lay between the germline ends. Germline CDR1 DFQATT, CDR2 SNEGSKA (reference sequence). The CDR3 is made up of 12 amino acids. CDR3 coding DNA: TGCAGTGCTAGTGCCAGGCTAAATGAGCAGTTCTTC. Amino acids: CSASARLNEQFF.

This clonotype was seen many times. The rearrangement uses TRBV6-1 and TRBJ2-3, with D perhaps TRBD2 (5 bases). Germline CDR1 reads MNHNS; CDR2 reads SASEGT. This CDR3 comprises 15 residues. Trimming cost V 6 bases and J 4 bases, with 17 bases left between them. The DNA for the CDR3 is TGTGCCAGCAGGGTCGCTAGCCGGAGTCCAGATACGCAGTATTTT. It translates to CASRVASRSPDTQYF.

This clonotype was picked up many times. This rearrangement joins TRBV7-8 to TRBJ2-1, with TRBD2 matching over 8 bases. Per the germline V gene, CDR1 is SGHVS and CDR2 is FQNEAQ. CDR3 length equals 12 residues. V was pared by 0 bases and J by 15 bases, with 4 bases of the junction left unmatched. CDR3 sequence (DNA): TGTGCCAGCAGCTTAGCCTCGGGGGGGGGGTTCTTC. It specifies CASSLASGGGFF. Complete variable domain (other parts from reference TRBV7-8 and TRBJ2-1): GAGVSQSPRYKVAKRGQDVALRCDPISGHVSLFWYQQALGQGPEFLTYFQNEAQLDKSGLPSDRFFAERPEGSVSTLKIQRTQQEDSAVYLCASSLASGGGFFGPGTRLTVL.

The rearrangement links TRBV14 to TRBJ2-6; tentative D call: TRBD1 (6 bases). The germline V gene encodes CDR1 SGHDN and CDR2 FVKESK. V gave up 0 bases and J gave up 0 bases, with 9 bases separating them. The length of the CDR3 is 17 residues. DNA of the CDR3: TGTGCCAGCAGCCAAGAGACAGGCCTCTCTGGGGCCAACGTCCTGACTTTC. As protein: CASSQETGLSGANVLTF.

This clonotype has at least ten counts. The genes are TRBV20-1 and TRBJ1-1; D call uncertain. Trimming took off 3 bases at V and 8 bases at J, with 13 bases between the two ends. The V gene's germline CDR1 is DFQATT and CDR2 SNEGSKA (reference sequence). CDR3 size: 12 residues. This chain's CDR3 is CSASISDLEAFF. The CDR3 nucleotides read TGCAGTGCTAGCATTTCAGACCTCGAAGCTTTCTTT.

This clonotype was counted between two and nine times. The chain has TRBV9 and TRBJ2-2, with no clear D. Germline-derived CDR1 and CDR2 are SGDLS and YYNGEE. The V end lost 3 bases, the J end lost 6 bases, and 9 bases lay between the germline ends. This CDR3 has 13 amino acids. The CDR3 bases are TGTGCCAGCAGCGGACTTACTTCCGGGGAGCTGTTTTTT. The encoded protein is CASSGLTSGELFF.

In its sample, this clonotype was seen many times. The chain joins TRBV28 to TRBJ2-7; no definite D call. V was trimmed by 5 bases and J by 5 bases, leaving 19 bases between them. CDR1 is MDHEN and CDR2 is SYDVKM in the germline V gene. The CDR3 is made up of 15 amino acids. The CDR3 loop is CASSEQRRRTNEQYF. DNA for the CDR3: TGTGCCAGCAGTGAACAGCGCCGTCGTACAAACGAGCAGTACTTC.

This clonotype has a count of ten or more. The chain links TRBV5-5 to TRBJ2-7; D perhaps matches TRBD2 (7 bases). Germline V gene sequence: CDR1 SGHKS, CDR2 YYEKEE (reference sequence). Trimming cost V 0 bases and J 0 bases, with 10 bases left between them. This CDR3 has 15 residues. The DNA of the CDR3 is TGTGCCAGCAGCTTGGGGGGGGGCCTCTCCTACGAGCAGTACTTC. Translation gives CASSLGGGLSYEQYF.